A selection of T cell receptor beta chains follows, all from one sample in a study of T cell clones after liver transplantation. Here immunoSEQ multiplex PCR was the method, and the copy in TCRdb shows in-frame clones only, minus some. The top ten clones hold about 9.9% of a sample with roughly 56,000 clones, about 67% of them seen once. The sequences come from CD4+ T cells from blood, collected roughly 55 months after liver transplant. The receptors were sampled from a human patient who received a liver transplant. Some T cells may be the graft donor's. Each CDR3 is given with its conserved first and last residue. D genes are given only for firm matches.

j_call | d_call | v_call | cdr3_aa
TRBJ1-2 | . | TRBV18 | CASSPERQSYGYTF
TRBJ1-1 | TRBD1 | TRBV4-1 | CATSPSTGVRAEAFF
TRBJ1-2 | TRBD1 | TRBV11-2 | CASSLAGGNYGYTF
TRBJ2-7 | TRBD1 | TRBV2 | CASSWTGGPDEQYF
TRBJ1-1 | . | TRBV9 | CASSVEQGGEAFF
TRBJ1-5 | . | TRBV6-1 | CASRRGLGNQPQHF
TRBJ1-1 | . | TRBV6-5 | CASSYSRQGRTEAFF
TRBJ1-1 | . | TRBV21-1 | CASPPTGAGTEAFF
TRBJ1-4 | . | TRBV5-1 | CASSSNTGSGNEKLFF
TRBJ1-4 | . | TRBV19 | CASSGTRVTNEKLFF
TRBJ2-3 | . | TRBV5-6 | CASSLGARGDTQYF
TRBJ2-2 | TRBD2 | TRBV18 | CASSLLPGRLAGNTGELFF
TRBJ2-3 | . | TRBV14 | CASSSYERTDTQYF
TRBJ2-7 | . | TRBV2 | CASSEWYSSYEQYF
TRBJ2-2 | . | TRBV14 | CASQGYGELFF
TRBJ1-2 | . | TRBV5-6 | CASSLEYGYTF
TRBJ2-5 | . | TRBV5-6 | CASTLQETQYF
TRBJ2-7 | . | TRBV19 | CASSKWEGTATYEQYF
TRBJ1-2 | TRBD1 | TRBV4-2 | CASSQAEDREKLGYTF
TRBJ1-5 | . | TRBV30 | CAWSLGGNSNQPQHF
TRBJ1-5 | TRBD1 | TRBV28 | CASRGQIFFSNQPQHF
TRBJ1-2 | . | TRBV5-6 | CASSSRDWSFYGYTF